Listed below are T cell receptor beta chains from one sample, sequenced in a study of T cells in Graves' hyperthyroidism and ophthalmopathy. MiXCR, applied by TCRdb to the multiplex PCR reads, yields one record per CDR3 protein. The sample carries about 640,000 distinct CDR3 sequences, less than 25% recorded once. Sequencing was performed on blood. The receptor source for this set is a man aged 30-40 years with Graves' ophthalmopathy. CDR3s include the opening cysteine and the closing phenylalanine or tryptophan. Fields, in order: clone size, J gene, V gene, D gene, CDR3 protein, CDR3 DNA. D genes are given only for firm matches. Where a row states a size, it is once, few, many or the class of an expanded clone; other rows omit it.

NA TRBJ1-1 TRBV7-9 NA CASRLFSGHMNTEAFF TGTGCCAGCAGGTTATTCTCGGGACACATGAACACTGAAGCTTTCTTT
NA TRBJ1-6 TRBV24-1 TRBD1 CATSDLGTGLASPLHF TGTGCCACCAGTGATTTGGGGACAGGACTTGCTTCACCCCTCCACTTT
NA TRBJ2-1 TRBV7-9 TRBD2 CASSPTLAGGPYENEQFF TGTGCCAGCAGCCCCACCCTAGCGGGAGGGCCGTATGAAAATGAGCAGTTCTTC
NA TRBJ2-5 TRBV24-1 NA CATSAGIHTQETQYF TGTGCCACCAGTGCCGGGATACATACACAAGAGACCCAGTACTTC
many TRBJ2-1 TRBV5-1 NA CASSLAGEEQFF TGCGCCAGCAGCTTGGCGGGAGAAGAGCAGTTCTTC
NA TRBJ1-1 TRBV5-5 TRBD1 CASSLRGLNEAFF TGTGCCAGCAGCTTGAGGGGGCTGAATGAAGCTTTCTTT
NA TRBJ2-7 TRBV9 NA CASSPRGRGAYEQYF TGTGCCAGCAGCCCCCGAGGCAGGGGAGCCTACGAGCAGTACTTC
many TRBJ1-5 TRBV11-2 NA CASSLTATQPQHF TGTGCCAGCAGCTTAACCGCTACTCAGCCCCAGCATTTT
NA TRBJ2-3 TRBV5-1 NA CASSQGRVTDTQYF TGCGCCAGCTCCCAGGGGCGGGTCACAGATACGCAGTATTTT
NA TRBJ1-1 TRBV6-4 NA CASRAQGWPEAFF TGTGCCAGCAGAGCTCAGGGTTGGCCTGAAGCTTTCTTT
few TRBJ2-7 TRBV10-3 TRBD2 CAISDALAGGTEQYF TGTGCCATCAGTGACGCGCTAGCGGGAGGAACCGAGCAGTACTTC
few TRBJ2-3 TRBV5-1 TRBD2 CASSLSGGSSTDTQYF TGCGCCAGCAGCTTAAGCGGCGGGAGCAGCACAGATACGCAGTATTTT
NA TRBJ2-3 TRBV6-1 TRBD2 CATRTSGRDTQYF TGTGCTACCCGCACTAGCGGGAGGGATACGCAGTATTTT
NA TRBJ1-5 TRBV12-3/TRBV12-4 NA CASSSGGGRQPQHF TGTGCCAGCAGTTCCGGCGGAGGGCGGCAGCCCCAGCATTTT
many TRBJ2-1 TRBV7-2 TRBD2 CASSLVRLALAGYNEQFF TGTGCCAGCAGCTTAGTCCGACTAGCGTTAGCGGGCTACAATGAGCAGTTCTTC
few TRBJ2-7 TRBV6-1 NA CASSLDREGTYEQYF TGTGCCAGCAGTTTGGACAGGGAGGGGACCTACGAGCAGTACTTC
NA TRBJ2-2 TRBV6-2/TRBV6-3 TRBD2 CASSLRVLAGVTGELFF TGTGCCAGCAGTTTACGGGTTCTAGCGGGAGTCACCGGGGAGCTGTTTTTT
many TRBJ2-3 TRBV24-1 NA CATSDWQESTDTQYF TGTGCCACCAGTGATTGGCAGGAAAGCACAGATACGCAGTATTTT
NA TRBJ2-3 TRBV10-3 NA CAIRGISADTQYF TGTGCCATCAGGGGGATCTCGGCAGATACGCAGTATTTT
few TRBJ2-3 TRBV11-2 TRBD2 CASSPVQLAGEGDTQYF TGTGCCAGCAGCCCGGTCCAACTAGCGGGGGAGGGAGATACGCAGTATTTT
NA TRBJ2-6 TRBV6-1 TRBD1 CASKQGAVSGANVLTF TGTGCCAGCAAGCAGGGGGCTGTGTCTGGGGCCAACGTCCTGACTTTC
NA TRBJ1-2 TRBV5-6 NA CASSLAFPRARYGYTF TGTGCCAGCAGCTTGGCCTTCCCCAGGGCTAGATATGGCTACACCTTC
few TRBJ2-2 TRBV2 NA CASSVEGYTGELFF TGTGCCAGCAGTGTAGAGGGGTACACCGGGGAGCTGTTTTTT
NA TRBJ1-4 TRBV29-1 TRBD1 CSVWTGRSEKLFF TGCAGCGTCTGGACAGGGAGGAGTGAAAAACTGTTTTTT
many TRBJ1-1 TRBV28 NA CASSYNGPPEAFF TGTGCCAGCAGTTACAACGGGCCACCTGAAGCTTTCTTT
few TRBJ2-1 TRBV12-5 TRBD2 CASGLATSGRVGNEQFF TGTGCTAGTGGTTTGGCGACTAGCGGGAGGGTTGGAAATGAGCAGTTCTTC
NA TRBJ2-5 TRBV10-3 NA CAISGLAGGSAQYF TGTGCCATCAGTGGACTAGCAGGGGGTTCGGCCCAGTACTTC
NA TRBJ2-1 TRBV28 NA CASSDLLNLYNEQFF TGTGCCAGCAGTGATCTTCTCAATCTTTACAATGAGCAGTTCTTC
NA TRBJ2-3 TRBV2 TRBD2 CASSEMGEGQADTQYF TGTGCCAGCAGTGAAATGGGGGAGGGCCAGGCAGATACGCAGTATTTT
many TRBJ2-3 TRBV28 TRBD1 CASSLWTGTADTQYF TGTGCCAGCAGTCTGTGGACAGGGACGGCAGATACGCAGTATTTT
few TRBJ1-1 TRBV7-8 NA CASSLAGRTTEAFF TGTGCCAGCAGCTTAGCCGGAAGGACAACTGAAGCTTTCTTT
once TRBJ1-1 TRBV6-1 NA CASTKTGLGENTEALF TGTGCCAGCACCAAGACGGGCTTGGGGGAGAACACTGAAGCTCTCTTT
few TRBJ2-1 TRBV6-2/TRBV6-3 NA CASSLSVGEQFF TGTGCCAGCAGCCTTAGCGTTGGCGAGCAGTTCTTC
NA TRBJ2-7 TRBV5-1 NA CASRTRDAGSYEQYF TGCGCCAGCAGGACCCGGGACGCAGGATCCTACGAGCAGTACTTC
NA TRBJ1-2 TRBV28 NA CASTFGRNYGYTF TGTGCCAGCACTTTCGGCCGCAACTATGGCTACACCTTC
few TRBJ1-3 TRBV30 NA CAWTLTHGNTIYF TGTGCCTGGACACTGACCCATGGAAACACCATATATTTT
NA TRBJ1-1 TRBV30 NA CAWSVDRLDTEAFF TGTGCCTGGAGTGTAGACAGACTGGACACTGAAGCTTTCTTT
NA TRBJ2-3 TRBV29-1 TRBD1 CSVWDRVAGWGDTQYF TGCAGCGTCTGGGACAGGGTTGCTGGCTGGGGGGATACGCAGTATTTT
NA TRBJ2-4 TRBV7-2 TRBD2 CASSFELANIQYF TGTGCCAGCAGCTTCGAACTAGCGAACATTCAGTACTTC
many TRBJ1-5 TRBV28 TRBD1 CASSFPTGAYGPQHF TGTGCCAGCAGTTTCCCAACAGGGGCCTATGGGCCCCAGCATTTT
few TRBJ1-6 TRBV5-5 NA CASSLMRSPNSPLHF TGTGCCAGCAGCTTGATGCGGAGCCCTAATTCACCCCTCCACTTT
many TRBJ2-1 TRBV27 NA CASSLEPYNEQFF TGTGCCAGCAGTTTAGAGCCTTACAATGAGCAGTTCTTC
NA TRBJ2-5 TRBV7-9 TRBD2 CASSQTSGRETQYF TGTGCCAGCAGCCAAACTAGCGGGAGGGAGACCCAGTACTTC
few TRBJ2-3 TRBV7-9 NA CAGTDTQYF TGTGCAGGCACAGATACGCAGTATTTT
NA TRBJ1-5 TRBV6-4 NA CASSLEAGQPQHF TGTGCCAGCAGTCTAGAGGCAGGGCAGCCCCAGCATTTT
NA TRBJ1-4 TRBV5-1 NA CASSRAGGREKLFF TGCGCCAGCAGCCGAGCGGGAGGTCGTGAAAAACTGTTTTTT
NA TRBJ2-7 TRBV9 NA CASSPRGRTYEQYF TGTGCCAGCAGCCCCCGGGGACGGACCTACGAGCAGTACTTC
many TRBJ1-2 TRBV7-9 TRBD1 CASSLDRVLRGYTF TGTGCCAGCAGCCTCGACAGGGTATTGAGAGGCTACACCTTC
NA TRBJ2-7 TRBV20-1 TRBD1 CSARKLPGQGGYEQYF TGCAGTGCTAGAAAACTGCCGGGACAGGGGGGATACGAGCAGTACTTC
NA TRBJ1-3 TRBV30 TRBD1 CAWSEGQLFFTIYF TGTGCCTGGAGTGAGGGACAGCTATTTTTCACCATATATTTT
few TRBJ2-5 TRBV6-1 NA CAAGTVETQYF TGTGCCGCGGGGACAGTTGAGACCCAGTACTTC
many TRBJ2-1 TRBV24-1 TRBD2 CATSPATSGSGNEQFF TGTGCCACCAGCCCAGCGACTAGCGGGAGTGGCAATGAGCAGTTCTTC
few TRBJ2-1 TRBV24-1 TRBD2 CATSDPRTSGFYNEQFF TGTGCCACCAGTGACCCCAGGACTAGCGGATTTTACAATGAGCAGTTCTTC
few TRBJ2-5 TRBV13 NA CASILTAGGQETQYF TGTGCCAGCATTCTTACTGCAGGAGGACAAGAGACCCAGTACTTC
many TRBJ1-2 TRBV4-1 NA CASSQDRMVGYTF TGCGCCAGCAGCCAAGACAGGATGGTTGGCTACACCTTC
few TRBJ2-2 TRBV24-1 NA CATSELPNTGELFF TGTGCCACCAGTGAACTACCGAACACCGGGGAGCTGTTTTTT
few TRBJ1-4 TRBV20-1 NA CSVGGGELFF TGCAGCGTGGGGGGAGGAGAACTGTTTTTT
few TRBJ1-1 TRBV20-1 TRBD1 CSARLPGQGASEAFF TGCAGTGCTAGGTTACCGGGACAGGGGGCGTCTGAAGCTTTCTTT
few TRBJ2-7 TRBV27 NA CASSLSRFPVYEQYF TGTGCCAGCAGTTTATCCAGGTTCCCAGTCTACGAGCAGTACTTC